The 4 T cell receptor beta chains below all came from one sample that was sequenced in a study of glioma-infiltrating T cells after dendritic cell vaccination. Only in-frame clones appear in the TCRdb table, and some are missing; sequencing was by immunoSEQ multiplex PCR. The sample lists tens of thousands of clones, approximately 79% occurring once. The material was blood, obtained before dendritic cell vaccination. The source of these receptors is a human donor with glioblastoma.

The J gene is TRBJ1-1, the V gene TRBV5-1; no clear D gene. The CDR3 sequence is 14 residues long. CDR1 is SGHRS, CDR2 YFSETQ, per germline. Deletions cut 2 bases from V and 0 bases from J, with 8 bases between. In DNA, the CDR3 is TGCGCCAGCAGCTTAGGAGGGTTGAACACTGAAGCTTTCTTT. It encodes CASSLGGLNTEAFF.

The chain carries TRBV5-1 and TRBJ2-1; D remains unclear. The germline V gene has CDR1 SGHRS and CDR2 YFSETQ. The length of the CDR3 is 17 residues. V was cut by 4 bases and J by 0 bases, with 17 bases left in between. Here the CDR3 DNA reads TGCGCCAGCAGCCTGCGTGGTGTCATAAGCTCCTACAATGAGCAGTTCTTC. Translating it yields CASSLRGVISSYNEQFF. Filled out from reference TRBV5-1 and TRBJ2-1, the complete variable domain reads KAGVTQTPRYLIKTRGQQVTLSCSPISGHRSVSWYQQTPGQGLQFLFEYFSETQRNKGNFPGRFSGRQFSNSRSEMNVSTLELGDSALYLCASSLRGVISSYNEQFFGPGTRLTVL.

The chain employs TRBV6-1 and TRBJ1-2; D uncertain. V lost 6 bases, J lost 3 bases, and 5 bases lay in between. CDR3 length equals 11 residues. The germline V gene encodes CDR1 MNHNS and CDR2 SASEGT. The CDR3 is CASSQDYGYTF. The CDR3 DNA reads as TGTGCCAGCAGCCAGGACTATGGCTACACCTTC.

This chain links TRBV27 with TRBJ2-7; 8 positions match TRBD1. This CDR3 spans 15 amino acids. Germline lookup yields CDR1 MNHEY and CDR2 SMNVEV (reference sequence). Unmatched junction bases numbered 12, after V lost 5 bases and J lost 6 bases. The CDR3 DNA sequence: TGTGCCAGCAGTCCCCGCAGGGGGCGGTTCGTCGAGCAGTACTTC. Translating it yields CASSPRRGRFVEQYF.